The 14 T cell receptor beta chains below all came from one sample that was sequenced in a study of blood T cell repertoires in COVID-19. Data came from immunoSEQ multiplex PCR; TCRdb stores just in-frame clones and leaves some out. The sample yields about 200,000 clones, approximately 84% seen once. Specimen: peripheral blood. These receptors were obtained from a woman aged 50 to 60 with active or convalescent COVID-19.

This chain joins TRBV3-1 (or the pseudogene TRBV3-2) and TRBJ1-1, with 8 bases matching TRBD1. The germline gives CDR1 LGHDT, CDR2 YNNKEL (reference sequence). V was clipped by 4 bases and J by 5 bases; unmatched bases: 12. The CDR3 spans 16 residues. CDR3 DNA sequence: TGTGCCAGCAGCCTCAACGGACAGGGTTGGCGAACTGAAGCTTTCTTT. Amino acid sequence: CASSLNGQGWRTEAFF.

The genes are TRBV19 and TRBJ2-7; D remains ambiguous. Trimming took off 5 bases at V and 0 bases at J, with 8 bases between the two ends. Germline-derived CDR1 and CDR2 are LNHDA and SQIVND (reference sequence). CDR3 size: 13 residues. CDR3 in amino acids: CASSLGSSYEQYV. DNA of the CDR3: TGTGCCAGTAGTCTCGGGTCCTCCTACGAGCAGTACGTC.

CDR3 residues: CASSPTLAGEPNEQFF. The CDR3 DNA sequence: TGTGCCAGCTCACCAACTCTAGCGGGAGAACCGAATGAGCAGTTCTTC. The chain recombines TRBV18 with TRBJ2-1, with 10 bases fitting TRBD2. CDR3 size: 16 residues. In germline, CDR1 is KGHSH, CDR2 LQKENI. The J segment lost 7 bases and the V segment lost 2 bases, leaving 8 bases of the junction unmatched.

The CDR3 is CASSEEGGGGDQPQHF. The CDR3 bases are TGTGCCAGCAGTGAAGAAGGAGGCGGGGGAGATCAGCCCCAGCATTTT. The rearrangement uses TRBV6-1 and TRBJ1-5, with D tentatively TRBD1 (5 bases). CDR1 is MNHNS and CDR2 is SASEGT in the germline V gene. The CDR3 spans 16 residues. V was cut by 1 base and J by 5 bases, with 15 bases left in between.

The chain uses TRBV5-6 and TRBJ2-5; possibly TRBD1 for D (5 bases). In germline, CDR1 is SGHDT, CDR2 YYEEEE. Trimming removed 4 bases from V and 1 base from J, with 14 bases in between. This CDR3 is built from 15 residues. The CDR3 region is CASSTTRQSQETQYF. CDR3 sequence (DNA): TGTGCCAGCAGCACGACCCGACAGAGCCAAGAGACCCAGTACTTC. Full variable domain (remainder filled in from reference TRBV5-6 and TRBJ2-5): DAGVTQSPTHLIKTRGQQVTLRCSPKSGHDTVSWYQQALGQGPQFIFQYYEEEERQRGNFPDRFSGHQFPNYSSELNVNALLLGDSALYLCASSTTRQSQETQYFGPGTRLLVL.

The genes are TRBV11-2 and TRBJ1-2; D is possibly TRBD1 (5 bases). Looked up from germline, CDR1 is SGHAT and CDR2 is FQNNGV. V gave up 1 base and J gave up 4 bases, with 7 bases separating them. The CDR3 is 13 residues long. The CDR3 nucleotides read TGTGCCAGCAGCTTAGCACAGGTCTATGGCTACACCTTC. This sequence encodes CASSLAQVYGYTF.

This chain joins TRBV6-5 and TRBJ1-2, with 8 bases lining up with TRBD1. Germline CDR1 reads MNHEY; CDR2 reads SVGAGI. The V and J ends lost 1 base and 6 bases, in that order; junction bases with no gene match: 7. This CDR3 spans 15 amino acids. CDR3 DNA: TGTGCCAGCAGTTACTTTCTTACAGGGGGGGATGGCTACACCTTC. This codes for CASSYFLTGGDGYTF.

The chain employs TRBV6-4 and TRBJ1-5; D not resolved. V was trimmed by 3 bases and J by 3 bases, leaving 9 bases between them. The germline gives CDR1 MRHNA, CDR2 SNTAGT. This CDR3 region has 14 residues. The CDR3 DNA follows: TGTGCCAGCAGTGAAGGCGGAAACAATCAGCCCCAGCATTTT. Translated: CASSEGGNNQPQHF.

This clone was observed once. This CDR3 reads CASGSTRQQETQYF. CDR3 sequence (DNA): TGTGCCAGCGGGTCGACCCGACAGCAAGAGACCCAGTACTTC. This chain uses TRBV2 with TRBJ2-5, with D maybe TRBD1 (5 bases). The CDR3 spans 14 residues. V shed 8 bases and J shed 2 bases, with 15 bases lying between them. CDR1 and CDR2 (germline): SNHLY, FYNNEI.

The rearrangement joins TRBV4-1 to TRBJ2-2; D perhaps matches TRBD1 (6 bases). Germline V lookup: CDR1 MGHRA, CDR2 YSYEKL. This CDR3 has 16 residues. With 0 bases removed from V and 3 bases from J, the gap between germline ends came to 11 bases. DNA for the CDR3: TGCGCCAGCAGCCAAGAGGTGGGACATTACACCGGGGAGCTGTTTTTT. This translates into CASSQEVGHYTGELFF.

The V call is TRBV7-9, the J call TRBJ2-3; the match to TRBD2 covers 7 bases. The germline V gene encodes CDR1 SEHNR and CDR2 FQNEAQ (reference sequence). Trimming cost V 5 bases and J 1 base; bases outside gene matches: 9. The CDR3 runs 16 residues. CDR3 bases: TGTGCCAGCAGCCTCGGGACTAAACACCGCACAGATACGCAGTATTTT. This codes for CASSLGTKHRTDTQYF.

This chain's CDR3 is CASSQGDRGGFF. For the CDR3, the DNA is TGTGCCAGCAGCCAAGGGGACAGGGGGGGTTTCTTT. The chain employs TRBV3-1 (or the pseudogene TRBV3-2) and TRBJ1-1; TRBD1 aligns across 11 bases. V dropped 1 base and J dropped 13; count of bases not matched to a gene: 2. CDR1 and CDR2 from the germline V gene are LGHDT and YNNKEL (reference sequence). The CDR3 has 12 residues.

This clone was detected a few times. The CDR3 loop is CASSERGNTIYF. The CDR3 DNA reads TGTGCCAGCAGTGAACGTGGAAACACCATATATTTT. The V gene is TRBV6-1, the J gene TRBJ1-3; D unclear. Germline V gene lookup returns CDR1 MNHNS and CDR2 SASEGT. The CDR3 is 12 residues long. The V gene lost 2 bases and the J gene lost 3 bases, with 2 bases spanning the gap.

This chain joins TRBV5-1 and TRBJ1-4; D perhaps matches TRBD1 (6 bases). Germline V gives CDR1 SGHRS, CDR2 YFSETQ. V lost 4 bases to trimming and J lost 2 bases, with 15 bases between them. The CDR3 runs to 16 residues. The CDR3 DNA is TGCGCCAGCAGCCAAGGGACATCTCCGACTAATGAAAAACTGTTTTTT. This gives the protein CASSQGTSPTNEKLFF. The entire variable domain, with the rest obtained from reference TRBV5-1 and TRBJ1-4, is as follows: KAGVTQTPRYLIKTRGQQVTLSCSPISGHRSVSWYQQTPGQGLQFLFEYFSETQRNKGNFPGRFSGRQFSNSRSEMNVSTLELGDSALYLCASSQGTSPTNEKLFFGSGTQLSVL.